Below are 13 T cell receptor beta chains sequenced from a single sample in a study of blood T cell repertoires in COVID-19 (dated by TCRdb to the early 2020s). The library was built by means of the immunoSEQ multiplex PCR assay. As stored in TCRdb, this immuneACCESS dataset retains in-frame rearrangements with V and J assigned. A fraction of the clones does not appear; measured against another copy, unresolved V genes explain less than half of the discrepancy, and the remainder lacks a known reason. For this sample the table gives roughly 200,000 clones, of which roughly four fifths were detected only once. The ten largest account for approximately 12% of the sample. Sequenced material: PBMCs or T cells enriched from blood (not recorded which). The origin of the receptors is a man in his forties who had recovered from COVID-19.

The chain has TRBV6-2 or TRBV6-3 and TRBJ2-7, with 9 bases matching TRBD2. The germline V gene has CDR1 MNHEY and CDR2 SVGEGT. The CDR3 length is 15 residues. Trimming at V came to 6 bases and at J to 3 bases, leaving 9 bases not matched to a gene. The CDR3 loop is CASSGGLATNYEQYV. In DNA, the CDR3 is TGTGCCAGCAGCGGGGGACTAGCTACAAACTACGAGCAGTACGTC.

This clone is a singleton in its sample. The chain recombines TRBV30 with TRBJ2-1; 11 positions agree with TRBD2. The CDR3 runs to 13 residues. The V segment lost 7 bases and the J segment 4 bases; nucleotides outside the gene matches: 3. Germline values: CDR1 GTSNPN, CDR2 SVGIG (reference sequence). CDR3 protein: CASTSGSYNEQFF. The CDR3 nucleotides are TGTGCCTCAACTAGCGGGAGTTACAATGAGCAGTTCTTC. Supplemented by reference TRBV30 and TRBJ2-1, the full variable domain reads SQTIHQWPATLVQPVGSPLSLECTVEGTSNPNLYWYRQAAGRGLQLLFYSVGIGQISSEVPQNLSASRPQDRQFILSSKKLLLSDSGFYLCASTSGSYNEQFFGPGTRLTVL.

This chain uses TRBV9 with TRBJ2-5; D is ambiguous. The CDR3 runs to 13 residues. Trimming removed 0 bases from V and 3 bases from J, with 6 bases in between. In germline, CDR1 is SGDLS, CDR2 YYNGEE. The CDR3 DNA reads TGTGCCAGCAGCGTAGCGCAGGAAGAGACCCAGTACTTC. Protein product: CASSVAQEETQYF.

The chain combines TRBV2 with TRBJ1-5; D perhaps matches TRBD1 (5 bases). The CDR3 totals 14 residues. V was clipped by 3 bases and J by 7 bases, with 13 bases between them. Germline V gene data show CDR1 as SNHLY and CDR2 as FYNNEI. CDR3 DNA: TGTGCCAGCAGTGACGGTCGGGGGGGACAGCCCCAGCATTTT. Translating it yields CASSDGRGGQPQHF.

The rearrangement uses TRBV9 and TRBJ2-3; 7 bases fit TRBD2. The CDR3 length is 13 residues. Trimming took 6 bases from V and 2 from J; bases not matched to a gene: 3. CDR1 is SGDLS, CDR2 YYNGEE, per germline. As DNA, the CDR3 is TGTGCCAGCAATAAGCGGGACACAGATACGCAGTATTTT. This encodes CASNKRDTDTQYF.

V usage is TRBV6-2 or TRBV6-3 and J usage is TRBJ1-5; 7 bases fit TRBD1. V was pared by 4 bases and J by 2 bases, with 5 bases of the junction left unmatched. CDR3 size: 15 residues. Germline CDR1 reads MNHEY; CDR2 reads SVGEGT. The CDR3 DNA reads TGTGCCAGCAGTTTTCACAGGGGCGGCAATCAGCCCCAGCATTTT. Translation gives CASSFHRGGNQPQHF.

This clone came up once. This CDR3 reads CASSLGERDRTSSYEQYV. The CDR3 DNA is TGTGCCAGCAGCTTAGGAGAACGGGACAGGACCAGCTCCTACGAGCAGTACGTC. The chain links TRBV7-9 to TRBJ2-7, with 8 bases identical to TRBD1. CDR1 and CDR2 from the germline V gene are SEHNR and FQNEAQ (reference sequence). V lost 1 base, J lost 0 bases, and 11 bases stayed unmatched. This CDR3 has 18 residues.

This rearrangement joins TRBV7-9 to TRBJ2-3, with TRBD2 matching 15 bases. Germline V gives CDR1 SEHNR, CDR2 FQNEAQ (reference sequence). The CDR3 covers 18 residues. J gave up 4 bases and V 5 bases, and 10 bases lay outside the gene matches. CDR3 in DNA: TGTGCCAGCAGCCCAAGCCCGGGACTAGCGGGGGGCGCAGATACGCAGTATTTT. It translates to CASSPSPGLAGGADTQYF.

This clone was seen just once. This sequence joins TRBV19 and TRBJ1-2, with D perhaps matching TRBD1 (5 bases). Germline V gene lookup returns CDR1 LNHDA and CDR2 SQIVND (reference sequence). Between the trimmed V and J ends, which lost 7 bases and 4 bases, there was a span of 19 bases. The CDR3 sequence is 15 residues long. The CDR3 DNA is TGTGCCAGTAAGGATACTGTAGGGGCCATCTATGGCTACACCTTC. Translated, it gives CASKDTVGAIYGYTF.

This clone occurred a few times. The gene calls are TRBV13 and TRBJ2-3; D is undetermined. V lost 1 base and J lost 4, with 12 bases in between. Germline V gene data show CDR1 as PRHDT and CDR2 as FYEKMQ (reference sequence). The CDR3 covers 15 residues. CDR3: CASSLVHQASDTQYF. The CDR3 DNA follows: TGTGCCAGCAGCTTAGTCCATCAGGCTTCAGATACGCAGTATTTT.

This chain joins TRBV10-3 and TRBJ1-6; no firm D call. This CDR3 spans 13 amino acids. V was shortened by 6 bases and J by 10 bases, with 13 bases between the two germline ends. Germline CDR1 and CDR2: ENHRY and SYGVKD. The CDR3, as DNA: TGTGCCATCAGCTCCGGACGGGAATCACCCCTCCACTTT. It specifies CAISSGRESPLHF.

V usage is TRBV12-5 and J usage is TRBJ2-5, with D possibly matching TRBD1 (7 bases). V shed 5 bases and J shed 5 bases, with 21 bases lying between them. The V gene's germline CDR1 is LGHNT and CDR2 FRNRAP. This CDR3 spans 16 amino acids. The CDR3 is CASGTGLGGAGETQYF. The CDR3 DNA follows: TGTGCTAGTGGTACGGGGTTAGGGGGCGCGGGGGAGACCCAGTACTTC.

CDR3: CAWSAYPHSNYGYTF. As DNA, the CDR3 is TGTGCCTGGAGTGCCTACCCGCACTCAAACTATGGCTACACCTTC. This chain connects TRBV30 to TRBJ1-2, with D unclear. V was trimmed by 1 base and J by 2 bases, leaving 14 bases between them. This CDR3 has 15 amino acids. CDR1 is GTSNPN, CDR2 SVGIG, per germline (reference sequence).